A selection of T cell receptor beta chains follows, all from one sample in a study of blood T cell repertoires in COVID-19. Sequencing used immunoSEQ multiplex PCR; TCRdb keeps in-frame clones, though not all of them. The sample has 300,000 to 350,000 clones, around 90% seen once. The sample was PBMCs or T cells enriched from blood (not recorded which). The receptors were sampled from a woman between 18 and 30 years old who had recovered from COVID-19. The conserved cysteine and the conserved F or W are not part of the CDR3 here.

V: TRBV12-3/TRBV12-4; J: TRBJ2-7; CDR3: ASSSTGGLD
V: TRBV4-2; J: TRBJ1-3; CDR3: ASSHVGQGRNSGNTIY
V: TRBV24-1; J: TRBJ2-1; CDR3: ATSAQDFSYNEQF
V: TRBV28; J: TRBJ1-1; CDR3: ASSWTGGNTEAF
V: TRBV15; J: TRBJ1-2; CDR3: ATSPQTPGQDSFFNYGYT
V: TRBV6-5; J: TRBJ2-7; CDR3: ASSTGQGTAEQY
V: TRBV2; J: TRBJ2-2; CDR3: ASGKDFNTGELF
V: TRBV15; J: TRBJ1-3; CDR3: ATSRDERSETGSGNTIY
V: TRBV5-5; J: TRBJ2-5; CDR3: ASSLGGEETQY
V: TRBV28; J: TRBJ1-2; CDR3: ASAGRGNYGYT
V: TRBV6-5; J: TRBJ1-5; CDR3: ASSDGYHHQPQH
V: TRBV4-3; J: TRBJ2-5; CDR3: ASSQEAGEVETQY
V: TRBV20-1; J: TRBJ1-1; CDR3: SARGAEGAF
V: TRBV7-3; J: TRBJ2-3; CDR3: ASSTEYTDTQY
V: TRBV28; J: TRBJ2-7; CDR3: ASTPFSGLNYEQY
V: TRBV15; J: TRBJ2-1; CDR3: ATSWLDRDNEQF
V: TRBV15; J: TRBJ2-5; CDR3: ATSRSRGTGGYETQY
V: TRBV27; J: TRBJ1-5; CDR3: ASSSGPDFGNQPQH
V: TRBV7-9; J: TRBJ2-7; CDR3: ASERGGYEQY
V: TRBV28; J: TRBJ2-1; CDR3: ASSIAGEVYNEQF
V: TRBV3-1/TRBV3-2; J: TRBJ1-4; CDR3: ASSQRTYVNEKLF